The entry below gives a single T cell receptor (beta chain) sequence along with its context. Its antigen is not identified. Chemo-refractory metastatic non-small-cell lung cancer patients received focal radiation with ipilimumab CTLA-4 blockade. Per the germline V gene, CDR1 is MDHEN and CDR2 is SYDVKM. This CDR3 contains 11 residues. The junction had 3 bases not matched to a gene; V was cut back by 6 bases and J by 10 bases. The sample is drawn from a study of radiotherapy plus CTLA-4 blockade in lung cancer. Background on the study: Across the patients, objective responses occurred in 18%, and disease control in roughly 31%.

Study results and caveats: Strongest reported response predictors: early blood clone changes and post-radiation interferon-beta. Blood saw expansion of tumor-derived TCR clones after radiotherapy plus ipilimumab.

Method: immunoSEQ multiplex PCR; TCRdb's copy keeps in-frame clones and lacks some. The sample shows about 98,000 clones, 82% of them seen only once. The V call is TRBV28, the J call TRBJ1-1; 9 nucleotides match TRBD1. Source: peripheral blood, taken from a patient treated with radiotherapy plus ipilimumab. The TCR comes from a human donor with non-small cell lung cancer who had a partial response to radiotherapy plus ipilimumab. The CDR3 DNA sequence: TGTGCCAGCAGGGGGACAGGGAGAGCTTTCTTT. Its translation: CASRGTGRAFF.